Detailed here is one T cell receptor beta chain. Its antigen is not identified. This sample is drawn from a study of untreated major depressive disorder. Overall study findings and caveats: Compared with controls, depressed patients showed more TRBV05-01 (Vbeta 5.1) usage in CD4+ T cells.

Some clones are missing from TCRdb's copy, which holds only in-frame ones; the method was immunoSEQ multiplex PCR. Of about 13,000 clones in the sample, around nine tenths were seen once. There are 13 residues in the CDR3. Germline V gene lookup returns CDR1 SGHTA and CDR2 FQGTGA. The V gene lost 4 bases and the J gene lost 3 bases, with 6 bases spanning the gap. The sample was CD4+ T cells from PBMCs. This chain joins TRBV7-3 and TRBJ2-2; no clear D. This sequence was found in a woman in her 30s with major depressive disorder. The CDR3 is CASSSDHTGELFF. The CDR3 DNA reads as TGTGCCAGCAGCTCGGACCACACCGGGGAGCTGTTTTTT.